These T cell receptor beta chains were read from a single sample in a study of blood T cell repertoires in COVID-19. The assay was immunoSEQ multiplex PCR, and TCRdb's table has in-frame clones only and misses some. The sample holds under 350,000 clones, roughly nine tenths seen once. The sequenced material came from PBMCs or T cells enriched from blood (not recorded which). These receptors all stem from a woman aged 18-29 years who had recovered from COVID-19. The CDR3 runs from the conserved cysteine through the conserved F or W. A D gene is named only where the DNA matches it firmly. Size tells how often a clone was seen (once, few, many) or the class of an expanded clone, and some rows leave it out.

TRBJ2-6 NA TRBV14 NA TGTGCCAGCAGCCCATTGGGACTGGGTGGAAGCTCTGGGGCCAACGTCCTGACTTTC CASSPLGLGGSSGANVLTF
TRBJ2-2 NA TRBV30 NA TGTGCCTGGAGCCAATCGGGGGCTAGCGGTACCGGGGAGCTGTTTTTT CAWSQSGASGTGELFF
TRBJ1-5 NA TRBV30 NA TGTGCCTGGAGTGTAGCGGGGGATCAGCCCCAGCATTTT CAWSVAGDQPQHF
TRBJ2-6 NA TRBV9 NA TGTGCCAGCAGCGCCTGGGGCGAACCTTCCTCTGGGGCCAACGTCCTGACTTTC CASSAWGEPSSGANVLTF
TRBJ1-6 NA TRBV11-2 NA TGTGCCAGCAGCTTAGATTATAACAGCTCACCCCTCCACTTT CASSLDYNSSPLHF
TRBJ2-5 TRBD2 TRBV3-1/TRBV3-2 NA TGTGCCAGCAGCCAGGGATTACCAAGCGGGGGGCAAGAGACCCAGTACTTC CASSQGLPSGGQETQYF
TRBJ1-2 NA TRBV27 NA TGTGCCAGCAGCGACAGGTTAGCTAACTATGGCTACACCTTC CASSDRLANYGYTF
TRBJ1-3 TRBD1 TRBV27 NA TGTGCCAGCAAGCGGACAGGGGGCTCGGGAGGAAACACCATATATTTT CASKRTGGSGGNTIYF
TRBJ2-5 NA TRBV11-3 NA TGTGCCAGCAGCAAGGGGCAACGACAAGAGACCCAGTACTTC CASSKGQRQETQYF
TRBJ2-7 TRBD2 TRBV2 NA TGTGCCAGCAGGGGCGGACTAGCGGACTCCTACGAGCAGTACTTC CASRGGLADSYEQYF
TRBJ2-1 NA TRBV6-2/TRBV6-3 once TGTGCCAGCAGTACTAGCCTGAGATACAATGAGCAGTTCTTC CASSTSLRYNEQFF
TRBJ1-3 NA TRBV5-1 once TGCGCCAGCAGCTCTCGTCCCGGGACAACCTCTGGAAACACCATATATTTT CASSSRPGTTSGNTIYF
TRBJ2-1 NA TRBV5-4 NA TGTGCCAGCAGCCCAAGTGGGCCATACAATGAGCAGTTCTTC CASSPSGPYNEQFF
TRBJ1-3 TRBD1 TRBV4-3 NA TGCGCCAGCAGCCAAGGACAGGGAGGTGGAAACACCATATATTTT CASSQGQGGGNTIYF
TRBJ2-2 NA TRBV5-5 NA TGTGCCAGCAGCCCAATCGGACAGCTCACCGGGGAGCTGTTTTTT CASSPIGQLTGELFF
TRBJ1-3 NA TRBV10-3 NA TGTGCCATCAGTGGGCCCGGGGGACGGCAGAGACCTGGAAACACCATATATTTT CAISGPGGRQRPGNTIYF
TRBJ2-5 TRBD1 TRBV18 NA TGTGCCAGCTCACCACAAAACAGGGGGCGGCGGGAGACCCAGTACTTC CASSPQNRGRRETQYF
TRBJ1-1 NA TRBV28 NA TGTGCCAGCAGTTTATATACGGGAAACTTGGGCACTGAAGCTTTCTTT CASSLYTGNLGTEAFF
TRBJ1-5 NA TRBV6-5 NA TGTGCCAGCAGTTACTCGGCGGGGAATCAGCCCCAGCATTTT CASSYSAGNQPQHF
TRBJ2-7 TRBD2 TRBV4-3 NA TGCGCCAGCAGCCAAGATTTTTCGCTAGCGGGTATGGAGCAGTACTTC CASSQDFSLAGMEQYF
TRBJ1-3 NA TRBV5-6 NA TGTGCCAGCAGCTACACAGGGAGCTCTGGAAACACCATATATTTT CASSYTGSSGNTIYF
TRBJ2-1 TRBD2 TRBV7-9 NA TGTGCCAGCAGCCCGCCCGGACTAGCGGTCATTGAGCAGTTCTTC CASSPPGLAVIEQFF
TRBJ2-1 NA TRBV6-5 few TGTGCCAGCAGTTACGACTTCTCCTACAATGAGCAGTTCTTC CASSYDFSYNEQFF
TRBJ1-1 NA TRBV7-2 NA TGTGCCAGCAGCTTCGGCTGGGCTCGAGTGGACACTGAAGCTTTCTTT CASSFGWARVDTEAFF
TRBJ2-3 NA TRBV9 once TGTGCCAGCAGTGAAAGCAAAAGCGGGTATACGCAGTATTTT CASSESKSGYTQYF
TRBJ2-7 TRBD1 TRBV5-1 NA TGCGCCAGCAGCCCGGTAGCGGACAGGGGGCAGAGTGAGCAGTACTTC CASSPVADRGQSEQYF
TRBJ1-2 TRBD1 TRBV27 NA TGTGCCAGCAGTCCGACAGGGGGTCAGAGTGGCTACACCTTC CASSPTGGQSGYTF